This T cell receptor (beta chain) was recovered during a study of cytomegalovirus exposure and HLA in healthy donors. Whole-study findings and limits: The Asian-associated ancestry cluster reportedly had fewer N-insertions than the approximately 630-donor mean in a later analysis.

On this clone itself: Its specificity is unknown.

Trimming cost V 4 bases and J 7 bases; bases outside gene matches: 11. The germline gives CDR1 SGHNT, CDR2 YENEEA. CDR3 size: 16 residues. In the PCR, 60 Vbeta and 13 Jbeta primers were used. Repertoires were generated with immunoSEQ multiplex PCR, while TCRdb's copy carries only in-frame clones and drops some. The sample totals some 200,000 clones; its top ten clones hold 6.5%. The chain couples TRBV11-3 to TRBJ2-1, with 9 bases matching TRBD2. Sequences were obtained from PBMCs. The origin of this receptor is a young man in good health and CMV-seronegative. CDR3 sequence reads: CASSSPQGGGGNEQFF. In DNA, the CDR3 is TGTGCCAGCAGCTCGCCCCAGGGCGGGGGGGGAAATGAGCAGTTCTTC.